The entry below describes one TCR beta chain. This sample was included in a study of T-cell reconstitution after alpha-beta-depleted transplantation in children. Germline trimming cut 4 bases from V and 2 bases from J; bases unmatched to any gene: 10. CDR3 size: 16 residues. The V gene's germline CDR1 is DFQATT and CDR2 SNEGSKA (reference sequence). For TCRbeta, the library was prepared with unique molecular identifiers. Each CDR3 protein gets one entry after TCRdb re-called the PCR reads with MiXCR. The sample yields around 370,000 distinct CDR3 sequences, 10% seen once. The material was PBMCs from the stem cell graft donor, obtained from the stem cell graft. The receptor comes from a human donor who donated a stem cell graft to a child with acute lymphoblastic leukemia. This chain links TRBV20-1 with TRBJ2-3; 9 bases align to TRBD2. CDR3 loop: CSATSGTSSHTDTQYF. CDR3 nucleotide sequence: TGCAGTGCTACCTCCGGGACTAGCAGCCACACAGATACGCAGTATTTT.